Listed below are T cell receptor beta chains from one sample, sequenced in a study of human T cells and chemical hapten exposure. TCRdb re-called the RACE reads with MiXCR, one entry per CDR3 protein. The data show some 110,000 distinct CDR3 sequences, around 11% seen once. The specimen was whole blood, collected in connection with sensitization to the hapten diphenylcyclopropenone (DPC). Receptor source: a woman aged 45-65 years with alopecia areata. Some clones in this sample may be carry-over from other donors' samples. The CDR3 runs from the conserved cysteine through the conserved F or W.

V: TRBV28
J: TRBJ1-1
CDR3: CATGDLLQRVNTEAFF

V: TRBV15
J: TRBJ2-3
CDR3: CATSQGGGNTQYF

V: TRBV5-5
J: TRBJ1-1
CDR3: CASSPLGPGGTEAFF

V: TRBV12-3/TRBV12-4
J: TRBJ2-3
CDR3: CASRVSVPYTQYF

V: TRBV20-1
J: TRBJ1-5
CDR3: CSARDRGGNQPQHF

V: TRBV6-2/TRBV6-3
J: TRBJ1-1
CDR3: CASSYKGGEKTWEAFF

V: TRBV25-1
J: TRBJ2-5
CDR3: CASCPEGLQETQYF

V: TRBV3-1
J: TRBJ2-3
CDR3: CASSQVGTQYF

V: TRBV7-8
J: TRBJ2-2
CDR3: CASSLELAGGGAGELFF

V: TRBV12-3/TRBV12-4
J: TRBJ1-3
CDR3: CASSSTDFHSGNTIYF

V: TRBV5-1
J: TRBJ1-4
CDR3: CASSRAGQGGEKLFF

V: TRBV7-3
J: TRBJ1-5
CDR3: CASSLSRRLPGPYSNQPQHF

V: TRBV27
J: TRBJ1-1
CDR3: CASSLGRTYPAFF

V: TRBV7-9
J: TRBJ2-5
CDR3: CASSPLRETQYF

V: TRBV20-1
J: TRBJ2-7
CDR3: CSASPGLNYEQYF

V: TRBV12-3/TRBV12-4
J: TRBJ2-3
CDR3: CASSLAYTDTQYF

V: TRBV3-1
J: TRBJ2-4
CDR3: CASSQFSVPIQYF

V: TRBV9
J: TRBJ2-1
CDR3: CASSAEGFYNEQFF

V: TRBV10-3
J: TRBJ2-1
CDR3: CAISEDRGGEQFF

V: TRBV14
J: TRBJ2-7
CDR3: CASSQGLARAYEQYF

V: TRBV30
J: TRBJ2-6
CDR3: CAWSNPGSGANVLTF

V: TRBV20-1
J: TRBJ1-6
CDR3: CSARKTAASSYNSPLHF

V: TRBV5-1
J: TRBJ2-1
CDR3: CASSLRSGTSLSLGGEQFF

V: TRBV6-5
J: TRBJ2-1
CDR3: CASSRLGTSSYNEQFF

V: TRBV6-6
J: TRBJ2-3
CDR3: CASSYTPQGHTDTQYF

V: TRBV6-5
J: TRBJ2-7
CDR3: CASSYPGPEAYEQYF

V: TRBV27
J: TRBJ1-1
CDR3: CASSPQDGTTEAFF

V: TRBV4-3
J: TRBJ2-3
CDR3: CASSQDRTDTQYF

V: TRBV7-9
J: TRBJ1-5
CDR3: CASSAVPEPQHF

V: TRBV4-3
J: TRBJ2-7
CDR3: CASSQGPRSYEQYF

V: TRBV15
J: TRBJ1-5
CDR3: CATTTSNQPQHF

V: TRBV12-3/TRBV12-4
J: TRBJ1-4
CDR3: CASSMGEFREKLFF

V: TRBV15
J: TRBJ1-1
CDR3: CATSRRGETEAFF

V: TRBV2
J: TRBJ2-3
CDR3: CASIGSGSPHPSTDTQYF

V: TRBV29-1
J: TRBJ2-3
CDR3: CSATAFTDTQYF

V: TRBV29-1
J: TRBJ1-1
CDR3: CSAATGSTEAFF

V: TRBV2
J: TRBJ2-7
CDR3: CASQGNHEQYF

V: TRBV7-8
J: TRBJ1-2
CDR3: CASSSTGGTFEGYTF

V: TRBV5-1
J: TRBJ2-5
CDR3: CASSMGQTQETQYF

V: TRBV5-1
J: TRBJ2-5
CDR3: CASNPGSQETQYF

V: TRBV11-2
J: TRBJ2-3
CDR3: CASSLAAGWTTDTQYF

V: TRBV20-1
J: TRBJ2-4
CDR3: CSARSPAKNIQYF

V: TRBV6-1
J: TRBJ2-3
CDR3: CASTGTSGVTDTQYF

V: TRBV29-1
J: TRBJ1-5
CDR3: CSTGGSRQPQHF

V: TRBV7-2
J: TRBJ1-1
CDR3: CASSLLFPGTGGVPKLMNTEAFF

V: TRBV12-3/TRBV12-4
J: TRBJ1-1
CDR3: CASSGLANTEAFF

V: TRBV5-6
J: TRBJ2-3
CDR3: CASSLDRLADTQYF

V: TRBV28
J: TRBJ2-3
CDR3: CASVVAGGIDTQYF

V: TRBV18
J: TRBJ1-3
CDR3: CASSPTGNGVTGNTIYF

V: TRBV28
J: TRBJ2-7
CDR3: CASSSNPGRDRGFYEQYF

V: TRBV10-3
J: TRBJ2-7
CDR3: CAISVTDRDYEQYF

V: TRBV28
J: TRBJ1-3
CDR3: CASSFSGTGEAF

V: TRBV5-1
J: TRBJ2-1
CDR3: CASSVSGSSYNEQFF

V: TRBV2
J: TRBJ1-5
CDR3: CASRGDGNSNQPQHF

V: TRBV18
J: TRBJ2-2
CDR3: CASSPPYRNTGELFF

V: TRBV5-1
J: TRBJ1-1
CDR3: CASSWRTGNSEAFF

V: TRBV11-2
J: TRBJ1-6
CDR3: CASSRSRDRGHNSPLHF

V: TRBV10-2
J: TRBJ1-3
CDR3: CASRNRGSSGNTIYF

V: TRBV7-2
J: TRBJ2-7
CDR3: CASSLAGSAYEQYF